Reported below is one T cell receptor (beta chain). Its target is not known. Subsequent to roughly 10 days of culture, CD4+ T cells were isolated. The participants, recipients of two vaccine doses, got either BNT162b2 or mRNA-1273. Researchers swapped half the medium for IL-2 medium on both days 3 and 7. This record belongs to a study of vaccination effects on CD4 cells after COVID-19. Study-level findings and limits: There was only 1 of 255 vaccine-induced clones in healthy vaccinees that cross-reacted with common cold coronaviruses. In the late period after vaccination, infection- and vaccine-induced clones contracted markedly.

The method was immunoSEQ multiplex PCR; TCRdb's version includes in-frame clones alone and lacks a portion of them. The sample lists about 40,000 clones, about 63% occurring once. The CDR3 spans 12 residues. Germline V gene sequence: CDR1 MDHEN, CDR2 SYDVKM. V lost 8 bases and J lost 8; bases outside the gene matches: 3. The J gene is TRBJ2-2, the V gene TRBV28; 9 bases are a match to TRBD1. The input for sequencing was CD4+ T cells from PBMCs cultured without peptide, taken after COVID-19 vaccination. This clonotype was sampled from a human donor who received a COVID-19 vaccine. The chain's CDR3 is CASHRGHGELFF. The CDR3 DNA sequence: TGTGCCAGCCACAGGGGGCATGGGGAGCTGTTTTTT.